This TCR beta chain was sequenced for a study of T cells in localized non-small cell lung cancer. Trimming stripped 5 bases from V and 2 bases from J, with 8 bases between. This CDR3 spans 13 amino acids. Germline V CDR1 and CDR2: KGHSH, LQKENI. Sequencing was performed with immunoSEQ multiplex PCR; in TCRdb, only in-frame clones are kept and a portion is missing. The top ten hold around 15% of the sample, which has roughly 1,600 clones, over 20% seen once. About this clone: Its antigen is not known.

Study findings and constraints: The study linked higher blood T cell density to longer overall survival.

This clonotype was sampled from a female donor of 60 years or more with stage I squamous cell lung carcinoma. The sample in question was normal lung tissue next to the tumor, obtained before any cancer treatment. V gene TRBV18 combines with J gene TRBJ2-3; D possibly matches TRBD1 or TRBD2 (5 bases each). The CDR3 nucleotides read TGTGCCAGCTCAGGGGGAATCACAGATACGCAGTATTTT. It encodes CASSGGITDTQYF.